The T cell receptor beta chain described here comes from a study of T cell changes during pregnancy in multiple sclerosis. Clones were read by immunoSEQ multiplex PCR, and TCRdb kept only the in-frame ones, dropping some. The table lists more than 45,000 clones, 85% to 95% of them singletons. Per germline, CDR1 SSHAT and CDR2 FNYEAQ (reference sequence). The CDR3 runs 13 residues. Of note for this clone: The germline gene is not matched at one end of the junction; a read error may be the cause.

This TCR came from a female donor in good health, enrolled as a control in a pregnancy study. The specimen comprised CD4+ T cells from peripheral blood mononuclear cells, sampled in the second trimester of pregnancy. This chain links TRBV7-7 with TRBJ1-3; D is ambiguous. DNA for the CDR3: TGTGCTAGCAGCTTATCGTCGGGAAACACCATATATTTT. Encoded protein: CASSLSSGNTIYF. Filled out from reference TRBV7-7 and TRBJ1-3, the complete variable domain reads GAGVSQSPRYKVTKRGQDVTLRCDPISSHATLYWYQQALGQGPEFLTYFNYEAQPDKSGLPSDRFSAERPEGSISTLTIQRTEQRDSAMYRCASSLSSGNTIYFGEGSWLTVV.